This T cell receptor beta chain came from a study of blood T cells in healthy people across ages. Overall study findings and caveats: Because sorting was not performed, PBMCs prevented conclusive naive versus antigen-experienced comparison. The study regarded diversity estimates from one million T cells as underestimates.

A J-beta primer mix and a sample-barcoded 5' primer were used in a second PCR of roughly 6 to 12 cycles. Samples each returned at least 3 million CDR3-containing paired-end reads. TCRdb passed the 5' RACE reads through MiXCR, listing each CDR3 protein once. The table includes hundreds of thousands of distinct CDR3 sequences, 58% detected once. In the case of this clonotype: Its antigen is not known.

Per germline, CDR1 SGHTA and CDR2 FQGNSA. CDR3 length equals 15 residues. Trimming cost V 5 bases and J 1 base, with 14 bases left between them. No fewer than 6 micrograms of total RNA were isolated from every sample. Input material: blood. The J gene is TRBJ1-1, the V gene TRBV7-2; a weak D match, TRBD1 (6 bases). The origin of this receptor is a man in his sixties in good health. CDR3 nucleotide sequence: TGTGCCAGCAGCCCGAGCCCGGGACAGAACACTGAAGCTTTCTTT. Its protein is CASSPSPGQNTEAFF.